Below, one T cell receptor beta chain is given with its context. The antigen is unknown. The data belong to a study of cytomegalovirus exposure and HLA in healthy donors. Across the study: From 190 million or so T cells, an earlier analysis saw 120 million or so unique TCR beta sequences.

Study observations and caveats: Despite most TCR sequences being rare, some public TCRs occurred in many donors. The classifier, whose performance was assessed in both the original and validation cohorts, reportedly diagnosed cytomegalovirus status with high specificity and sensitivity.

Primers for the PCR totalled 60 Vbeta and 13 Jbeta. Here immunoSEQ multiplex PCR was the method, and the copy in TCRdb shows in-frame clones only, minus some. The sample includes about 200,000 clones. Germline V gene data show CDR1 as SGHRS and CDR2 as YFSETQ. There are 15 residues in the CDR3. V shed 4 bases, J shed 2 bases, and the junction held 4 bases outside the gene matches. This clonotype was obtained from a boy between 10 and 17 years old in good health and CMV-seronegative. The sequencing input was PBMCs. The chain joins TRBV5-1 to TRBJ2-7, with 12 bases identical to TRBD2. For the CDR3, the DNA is TGCGCCAGCAGCCCGACTAGCGGGGGAACCTACGAGCAGTACTTC. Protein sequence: CASSPTSGGTYEQYF.